The next 11 T cell receptor beta chains were all read from a single sample in a study of blood T cell repertoires in COVID-19. Only in-frame clones appear in the TCRdb table, and some are missing; sequencing was by immunoSEQ multiplex PCR. The repertoire holds about 36,000 clones, with roughly 77% as singletons. The sample was peripheral blood. All receptors derive from a human donor in a cohort sampled during active or convalescent COVID-19. The donor label of this sample is uncertain.

This clone turned up a few times. Here the CDR3 DNA reads TGTGCCTGGAGGGAGCAGTACTATGGCTACACCTTC. It is translated as CAWREQYYGYTF. V is TRBV30 and J is TRBJ1-2; unclear D gene. The CDR3 consists of 12 residues. Germline CDR1 and CDR2: GTSNPN and SVGIG (reference sequence). V was clipped by 3 bases and J by 3 bases, with 8 bases between them.

The V and J genes are TRBV7-9 and TRBJ2-3, with TRBD1 identical over 8 bases. With V trimmed by 3 bases and J by 2 bases, 10 bases remained unmatched. CDR3 length: 17 amino acids. Germline V gene sequence: CDR1 SEHNR, CDR2 FQNEAQ (reference sequence). DNA of the CDR3: TGTGCCAGCAGCTTCCGGTCCAGGGGGCTAAACACAGATACGCAGTATTTT. It specifies CASSFRSRGLNTDTQYF.

The V and J genes are TRBV27 and TRBJ1-2; possible D gene TRBD1, 5 bases. The CDR3 sequence is 15 residues long. V lost 6 bases and J 6 bases, leaving 20 bases between the germline ends. Germline loops: CDR1 MNHEY, CDR2 SMNVEV (reference sequence). CDR3 in DNA: TGTGCCAGCAGCGTCAGTTCGTGGAGGGGAGATGGCTACACCTTC. Its protein is CASSVSSWRGDGYTF.

The chain joins TRBV4-2 to TRBJ2-2; possible D gene TRBD2, 6 bases. V dropped 4 bases and J dropped 1 base, with 13 bases sitting between them. CDR1 is LGHNA, CDR2 YNFKEQ, per germline. The CDR3 length is 16 residues. CDR3 sequence: CASSPVEGGNTGELFF. The CDR3 coding sequence is TGTGCCAGCAGCCCCGTGGAGGGAGGGAACACCGGGGAGCTGTTTTTT.

V usage is TRBV24-1 and J usage is TRBJ2-7; 14 nucleotides line up with TRBD2. Trimming cost V 3 bases and J 5 bases; bases outside gene matches: 8. CDR1 is KGHDR and CDR2 is SFDVKD in the germline V gene. CDR3 length: 17 residues. The CDR3 sequence is CATSDPTGTSGRNEQYF. CDR3 DNA: TGTGCCACCAGTGATCCCACCGGGACTAGCGGGAGAAACGAGCAGTACTTC.

This clone was counted between two and nine times. V is TRBV2 and J is TRBJ2-2; tentatively, D is TRBD1 (5 bases). This CDR3 has 14 amino acids. V gave up 1 base and J gave up 4 bases, with 7 bases separating them. CDR1 is SNHLY and CDR2 is FYNNEI in the germline V gene. The CDR3 bases are TGTGCCAGCAGTGAAGGACAGATCACCGGGGAGCTGTTTTTT. This gives the protein CASSEGQITGELFF.

The table lists this clone with a count of one. The chain combines TRBV21-1 with TRBJ1-2; the table's D call, TRBD1, has no DNA check behind it. TRBV21-1 is noted as a pseudogene. CDR3 length equals 13 residues. DNA of the CDR3: TGTGCCAGCAGCAAAGCCGACAGGGTTGGCTACACCTTC. Encoded protein: CASSKADRVGYTF.

The genes are TRBV7-2 and TRBJ2-7; 8 nucleotides align to TRBD1. V lost 5 bases and J lost 2; bases outside the gene matches: 8. Germline loops: CDR1 SGHTA, CDR2 FQGNSA. The CDR3 length is 15 residues. As DNA, the CDR3 is TGTGCCAGCAGCCCCGGACAGGGAGCGACCTACGAGCAGTACTTC. Its translation is CASSPGQGATYEQYF.

The V and J genes are TRBV6-2 or TRBV6-3 and TRBJ2-6; D perhaps matches TRBD2 (5 bases). CDR3 length equals 18 residues. Germline V gene sequence: CDR1 MNHEY, CDR2 SVGEGT. The germline V and J ends were trimmed by 6 bases and 0 bases, with 18 bases remaining between them. The CDR3 DNA follows: TGTGCCAGCAGGCCTCCGGGCGGGTTAAGCTCTGGGGCCAACGTCCTGACTTTC. It translates to CASRPPGGLSSGANVLTF.

This clone was observed a single time. The rearrangement uses TRBV5-5 and TRBJ2-2; D ambiguous. The V gene lost 0 bases and the J gene lost 4 bases, with 10 bases spanning the gap. Germline-derived CDR1 and CDR2 are SGHKS and YYEKEE (reference sequence). CDR3 length: 15 amino acids. CDR3 DNA sequence: TGTGCCAGCAGCTTGGACAGAATATCCACCGGGGAGCTGTTTTTT. Protein: CASSLDRISTGELFF.

V is TRBV3-1 (or the pseudogene TRBV3-2) and J is TRBJ2-7; D is possibly TRBD2 (5 bases). The germline V and J ends were trimmed by 6 bases and 4 bases, with 7 bases remaining between them. Germline V gives CDR1 LGHDT, CDR2 YNNKEL (reference sequence). The CDR3 contains 11 residues. The CDR3 spells CASRGSYEQYF. The CDR3 region has the DNA TGTGCCAGCAGAGGGAGTTACGAGCAGTACTTC.